This T cell receptor beta chain came from a study of cytomegalovirus exposure and HLA in healthy donors. Broader study findings: Specific recognition of CMV antigens was confirmed in vitro for three chains (all CMV-associated). Most TCR sequences were rare, but some public TCRs occurred in many donors.

As to this clone: The antigen is not known.

PCR was performed using 60 Vbeta and 13 Jbeta primers. Data came from immunoSEQ multiplex PCR; TCRdb stores just in-frame clones and leaves some out. This table lists about 130,000 clones. The sequence was collected from a woman aged 55 to 70 in good health and CMV-seronegative. Sequenced sample: PBMCs.

The CDR3 reads CASSLGPQGREAFF. CDR3 DNA: TGTGCCAGCAGCTTGGGCCCCCAGGGTCGAGAAGCTTTCTTT. This chain joins TRBV7-2 and TRBJ1-1, with D possibly being TRBD1 (5 bases). The V end was cut by 3 bases, the J end by 8 bases, with 16 bases between. In germline, CDR1 is SGHTA, CDR2 FQGNSA. CDR3 length: 14 residues.